The 26 T cell receptor beta chains below were found in one sample sequenced in a study of blood T cell repertoires in COVID-19. The repertoire was sequenced with immunoSEQ multiplex PCR; TCRdb's copy has only in-frame clones and lacks some. The sample includes 85,000 to 130,000 clones, around nine tenths of them seen just once. Sequences were obtained from peripheral blood. These receptors originate from a human donor in a cohort sampled during active COVID-19.

V is TRBV7-9 and J is TRBJ1-2; 7 bases fit TRBD1. The CDR3 is 15 residues long. The J segment lost 5 bases and the V segment lost 2 bases, leaving 8 bases of the junction unmatched. CDR1 and CDR2 (germline): SEHNR, FQNEAQ (reference sequence). CDR3 coding DNA: TGTGCCAGCAGCTTATCCGGGACAGCTCTTTATGGCTACACCTTC. Amino acids: CASSLSGTALYGYTF.

V is TRBV28 and J is TRBJ2-2; maybe TRBD1 (6 bases). CDR3 length: 16 amino acids. Per germline, CDR1 MDHEN and CDR2 SYDVKM. Trimming removed 6 bases at V and 7 bases at J, with 21 bases between. The DNA of the CDR3 is TGTGCCAGCAGCCTCCCCGGGTTGGCAGGGGTCGGGGAGCTGTTTTTT. As protein: CASSLPGLAGVGELFF.

This rearrangement joins TRBV6-5 to TRBJ1-1; a weak D match, TRBD1 (5 bases). This CDR3 is 11 amino acids long. Germline values: CDR1 MNHEY, CDR2 SVGAGI. The ends were cut back, 10 bases at V and 10 bases at J, with 16 bases in the middle. DNA for the CDR3: TGTGCCACGCTACGGGGGACGGTAGCTTTCTTT. This encodes CATLRGTVAFF.

The V call is TRBV2, the J call TRBJ1-6; D may be TRBD1 (6 bases). This CDR3 contains 14 residues. Germline values: CDR1 SNHLY, CDR2 FYNNEI. V was shortened by 4 bases and J by 10 bases, with 14 bases between the two germline ends. The CDR3 spells CASSVQGIVSPLHF. Written as DNA, the CDR3 is TGTGCCAGCAGTGTTCAGGGGATAGTCTCACCCCTCCACTTT.

This chain links TRBV18 with TRBJ2-7; tentative D call: TRBD2 (7 bases). This CDR3 region has 15 residues. V was pared by 2 bases and J by 0 bases, with 11 bases between. Looked up from germline, CDR1 is KGHSH and CDR2 is LQKENI. The CDR3 protein is CASSPFGGASYEQYF. The CDR3 coding sequence is TGTGCCAGCTCACCATTTGGGGGGGCCTCCTACGAGCAGTACTTC.

This clone was seen a single time. The chain joins TRBV5-3 to TRBJ2-7, with 7 positions matching TRBD2. TRBV5-3 is flagged as an ORF with uncertain function. V dropped 10 bases and J dropped 2; count of bases not matched to a gene: 6. CDR3 length equals 12 residues. In nucleotides, the CDR3 is TGTGCCCTGTCTGGGAGGGCCTACGAGCAGTACTTC. Amino acids: CALSGRAYEQYF.

V usage is TRBV9 and J usage is TRBJ1-1; perhaps TRBD1 as D (6 bases). Between the trimmed V and J ends, which lost 3 bases and 4 bases, there was a span of 16 bases. Germline assignment: CDR1 SGDLS and CDR2 YYNGEE. This CDR3 comprises 15 residues. The CDR3 is CASSARGGQGTEAFF. The CDR3 DNA is TGTGCCAGCAGCGCCCGGGGGGGGCAGGGCACTGAAGCTTTCTTT.

This chain connects TRBV20-1 to TRBJ2-1, with D maybe TRBD2 (6 bases). CDR1 is DFQATT and CDR2 is SNEGSKA in the germline V gene (reference sequence). The V and J ends lost 5 bases and 6 bases respectively, with 8 bases between them. The CDR3 is 11 residues long. The CDR3 region has the DNA TGCAGTGCTTGGGGGGTCAATGAGCAGTTCTTC. Amino acid sequence: CSAWGVNEQFF.

The chain couples TRBV27 to TRBJ2-7, with TRBD2 matching 9 bases. Germline CDR1 reads MNHEY; CDR2 reads SMNVEV (reference sequence). CDR3 length: 14 residues. With 4 bases clipped from V and 6 bases from J, the junction kept 7 bases outside the gene matches. This CDR3 reads CASSYLAGTLEQYF. The CDR3 DNA is TGTGCCAGCAGTTACCTAGCGGGGACTCTCGAGCAGTACTTC.

The rearrangement uses TRBV27 and TRBJ2-7, with D perhaps matching TRBD1 (5 bases). Germline V gene data show CDR1 as MNHEY and CDR2 as SMNVEV (reference sequence). The ends were cut back, 2 bases at V and 5 bases at J, with 10 bases in the middle. The CDR3 extends over 13 amino acids. CDR3 amino acids: CASSLQGYHEQYF. In nucleotides, the CDR3 is TGTGCCAGCAGTTTACAGGGTTATCACGAGCAGTACTTC.

The chain uses TRBV5-1 and TRBJ1-5; no reliable D call. Germline CDR1 and CDR2: SGHRS and YFSETQ. With 5 bases removed from V and 7 bases from J, the gap between germline ends came to 13 bases. This CDR3 has 13 amino acids. CDR3 DNA sequence: TGCGCCAGCAGGCTGAGTGGCGGGCAGCCCCAGCATTTT. Residues: CASRLSGGQPQHF.

The rearrangement links TRBV14 to TRBJ2-1, with a tentative D call TRBD2 (6 bases). The length of the CDR3 is 15 residues. Germline assignment: CDR1 SGHDN and CDR2 FVKESK. The V end was cut by 1 base, the J end by 5 bases, with 12 bases between. The CDR3: CASSQGLVDNNEQFF. CDR3 sequence (DNA): TGTGCCAGCAGCCAAGGACTAGTCGACAACAATGAGCAGTTCTTC.

This clone was seen only once. The V call is TRBV7-2, the J call TRBJ2-6; 12 nucleotides align to TRBD1. Germline CDR1 SGHTA, CDR2 FQGNSA. This CDR3 region has 17 residues. Trimming at V came to 5 bases and at J to 2 bases, leaving 4 bases not matched to a gene. CDR3 sequence: CASSAGTGGAGANVLTF. In DNA, the CDR3 is TGTGCCAGCAGCGCCGGGACAGGGGGCGCTGGGGCCAACGTCCTGACTTTC.

The J gene is TRBJ1-2, the V gene TRBV7-2; D gene uncertain. V was pared by 0 bases and J by 6 bases, with 8 bases between. Germline CDR1 and CDR2: SGHTA and FQGNSA. The CDR3 totals 13 residues. CDR3 loop: CASSLATANGYTF. CDR3 bases: TGTGCCAGCAGCTTAGCCACAGCAAATGGCTACACCTTC. Looking up the rest from reference TRBV7-2 and TRBJ1-2 gives the full variable domain: GAGVSQSPSNKVTEKGKDVELRCDPISGHTALYWYRQSLGQGLEFLIYFQGNSAPDKSGLPSDRFSAERTGGSVSTLTIQRTQQEDSAVYLCASSLATANGYTFGSGTRLTVV.

The rearrangement uses TRBV30 and TRBJ2-7; TRBD1 aligns across 9 bases. V lost 0 bases to trimming and J lost 13 bases; unmatched junction nucleotides: 10. CDR3 length: 13 residues. Germline V CDR1 and CDR2: GTSNPN, SVGIG (reference sequence). Here the CDR3 DNA reads TGTGCCTGGAGTGTACGAGACAGGGGGAGACTTTACTTC. It is translated as CAWSVRDRGRLYF. Full variable domain (remainder filled in from reference TRBV30 and TRBJ2-7): SQTIHQWPATLVQPVGSPLSLECTVEGTSNPNLYWYRQAAGRGLQLLFYSVGIGQISSEVPQNLSASRPQDRQFILSSKKLLLSDSGFYLCAWSVRDRGRLYFGPGTRLTVT.

This clone was seen a handful of times. The V and J genes are TRBV24-1 and TRBJ1-5; TRBD1 is a possible D gene (5 bases). The CDR3 extends over 13 amino acids. The germline CDR1 and CDR2 sequences are KGHDR and SFDVKD. V was clipped by 9 bases and J by 4 bases, with 12 bases between them. For the CDR3, the DNA is TGTGCCACCGAGGCAGGGAATAATCAGCCCCAGCATTTT. Protein product: CATEAGNNQPQHF.

This clone was seen more than once but under ten times. Its ends do not fully match the called genes, so a read error is possible. The J gene is TRBJ1-2, the V gene TRBV19, with D perhaps TRBD1 (6 bases). CDR1 and CDR2 from the germline V gene are LNHDA and SQIVND (reference sequence). This CDR3 has 12 residues. This CDR3 reads CASSFTGNSFVF. The CDR3 nucleotides are TGTGCCAGTAGTTTTACAGGGAATTCTTTCGTTTTC.

The genes are TRBV4-1 and TRBJ1-2; no reliable D call. The CDR3 has 13 residues. Deletions cut 0 bases from V and 4 bases from J, with 6 bases between. Germline-derived CDR1 and CDR2 are MGHRA and YSYEKL. Written as DNA, the CDR3 is TGCGCCAGCAGCCAAGAAGTAGTCTATGGCTACACCTTC. Translation: CASSQEVVYGYTF.

The chain has TRBV4-3 and TRBJ2-3, with D possibly matching TRBD2 (5 bases). Germline V gene sequence: CDR1 LGHNA, CDR2 YSLEER. The CDR3 loop spans 17 amino acids. Trimming left V 0 bases short and J 5 bases short, with 18 bases between. CDR3 in amino acids: CASSQDEWGVRLDTQYF. The DNA for the CDR3 is TGCGCCAGCAGCCAAGACGAATGGGGAGTTAGACTAGATACGCAGTATTTT.

The rearrangement links TRBV19 to TRBJ2-7; TRBD1 agrees at 7 bases. The V segment lost 1 base and the J segment 6 bases; nucleotides outside the gene matches: 9. The germline V gene has CDR1 LNHDA and CDR2 SQIVND (reference sequence). The CDR3 contains 15 residues. CDR3 residues: CASSIGQGLGLEQYF. The CDR3 bases are TGTGCCAGTAGTATAGGACAGGGATTGGGGCTCGAGCAGTACTTC. The full variable domain, with the rest looked up from reference TRBV19 and TRBJ2-7, is DGGITQSPKYLFRKEGQNVTLSCEQNLNHDAMYWYRQDPGQGLRLIYYSQIVNDFQKGDIAEGYSVSREKKESFPLTVTSAQKNPTAFYLCASSIGQGLGLEQYFGPGTRLTVT.

J is TRBJ2-7 and V is TRBV7-9, with 7 bases that match TRBD1. Trimming took 8 bases from V and 2 from J; bases not matched to a gene: 0. From germline, CDR1 is SEHNR and CDR2 FQNEAQ (reference sequence). The CDR3 loop spans 11 amino acids. The CDR3 DNA reads as TGTGCCAGCGGGACAGCCTACGAGCAGTACTTC. This codes for CASGTAYEQYF.

V is TRBV7-9 and J is TRBJ2-3, with 12 positions matching TRBD2. This CDR3 region has 16 residues. V gave up 1 base and J gave up 1 base; unmatched junction bases: 0. Germline V lookup: CDR1 SEHNR, CDR2 FQNEAQ (reference sequence). The CDR3 region is CASSLGLAGGTDTQYF. DNA for the CDR3: TGTGCCAGCAGCTTAGGACTAGCGGGGGGCACAGATACGCAGTATTTT.

This chain uses TRBV19 with TRBJ2-3; D might be TRBD2 (6 bases). Germline V gene sequence: CDR1 LNHDA, CDR2 SQIVND (reference sequence). V lost 4 bases and J lost 8, with 16 bases in between. CDR3 length: 14 residues. This CDR3 is CASSTGTGAGTQYF. CDR3 bases: TGTGCCAGTAGTACCGGGACTGGAGCCGGTACGCAGTATTTT.

The J gene is TRBJ2-7, the V gene TRBV6-2 or TRBV6-3; D is possibly TRBD2 (8 bases). Germline values: CDR1 MNHEY, CDR2 SVGEGT. The germline V and J ends were trimmed by 3 bases and 4 bases, with 22 bases remaining between them. The CDR3 length is 17 residues. CDR3 coding DNA: TGTGCCAGCAGTTATCTCCGGGACAGCGGGGGCATGTACGAGCAGTACTTC. Translated: CASSYLRDSGGMYEQYF.

This chain joins TRBV20-1 and TRBJ1-5; D may be TRBD1 (6 bases). The length of the CDR3 is 14 residues. Deletions cut 3 bases from V and 3 bases from J, with 12 bases between. The germline gives CDR1 DFQATT, CDR2 SNEGSKA (reference sequence). The CDR3 loop reads CSASLDSLNQPQHF. DNA of the CDR3: TGCAGTGCTAGTTTGGACAGCCTCAATCAGCCCCAGCATTTT.

This clone has only one observation. J is TRBJ2-3 and V is TRBV14; possible D gene TRBD1, 5 bases. The CDR3 sequence is 15 residues long. Trimming stripped 3 bases from V and 2 bases from J, with 12 bases between. CDR1 SGHDN and CDR2 FVKESK come from the germline V gene. The CDR3 nucleotides read TGTGCCAGCAGCCATAGGACAATATCCACAGATACGCAGTATTTT. This gives the protein CASSHRTISTDTQYF. Variable domain in full (rest from reference TRBV14 and TRBJ2-3): EAGVTQFPSHSVIEKGQTVTLRCDPISGHDNLYWYRRVMGKEIKFLLHFVKESKQDESGMPNNRFLAERTGGTYSTLKVQPAELEDSGVYFCASSHRTISTDTQYFGPGTRLTVL.